This T cell receptor beta chain was documented in a study of identical twins. The study's findings and limits: A cross-sectional statistical analysis, not follow-up of the same donors, supported the conclusions. Analyses of zero insertions could be partly confounded by invariant MAIT and iNKT cells.

Each CDR3 protein gets one entry after TCRdb re-called the 5' RACE reads with MiXCR. The table includes roughly 1,500,000 distinct CDR3 sequences, about 32% detected once. Losses at the gene ends were 4 bases for V and 11 bases for J; bases not matched to a gene: 12. Looked up from germline, CDR1 is DFQATT and CDR2 is SNEGSKA (reference sequence). The CDR3 length is 13 residues. About this clonotype: No antigen is known for it.

The V and J genes are TRBV20-1 and TRBJ2-5, with TRBD2 identical over 8 bases. This receptor was identified in a newborn girl in good health. The sample consisted of cord blood. CDR3 loop: CSAIPGLDNEQYF. CDR3 nucleotides: TGCAGTGCTATACCGGGACTAGACAATGAGCAGTACTTC.